The sequence of this T cell receptor (beta chain) was determined in a study of cytotoxic CD8 clonotypes in ibrutinib-treated CLL. In the study overall: The patients, some eleven relapsed/refractory and approximately 16 treatment-naive, included about 18 who were IGHV unmutated. General observations from the study: Public clonotypes were seen rarely and were contracted or stable on treatment. An increase in clonality occurred at ibrutinib response, followed by a return toward baseline at progression. Baseline clonality, higher than in age-matched healthy donors, tracked circulating CD8+ T-cell counts.

Libraries were prepared by immunoSEQ multiplex PCR; TCRdb keeps only in-frame clonotypes and omits some of them. The repertoire has a few hundred thousand clones, around four fifths of them found once; the top ten carry roughly 6.3%. About this clone itself: The antigen is undetermined.

CDR1 is SGHNT, CDR2 YYREEE, per germline (reference sequence). This CDR3 contains 12 residues. V dropped 4 bases and J dropped 6 bases, with 11 bases sitting between them. The chain has TRBV5-4 and TRBJ2-7; a possible D gene is TRBD2 (5 bases). The TCR originated in a human donor with chronic lymphocytic leukemia. The specimen comprised PBMCs, sampled before ibrutinib treatment. CDR3 region: CASSRTRGEQYF. CDR3 DNA sequence: TGTGCCAGCAGCCGGACCCGGGGCGAGCAGTACTTC.